This is a list of T cell receptor beta chains from one sample in a study of siplizumab effects on memory and regulatory T cells. The data were produced by immunoSEQ multiplex PCR, yet TCRdb's version contains in-frame clones alone and is incomplete. The sample has some 100,000 clones, 75% to 95% seen once. Material: CD4+ T cells sorted from blood. The receptors here all came from a human donor in good health. Some clones in this sample may be carry-over from other donors' samples. CDR3s include the opening cysteine and the closing phenylalanine or tryptophan. D genes are given only for firm matches. Rows may omit the clone size; those that give it use once, few, many or a size class.

D gene	V gene	J gene	clone size	CDR3 DNA	CDR3 protein
NA	TRBV28	TRBJ2-1	NA	TGTGCCAGCACCCTTAGGAGCTCCTACAATGAGCAGTTCTTC	CASTLRSSYNEQFF
NA	TRBV5-1	TRBJ2-2	NA	TGCGCCAGCAGCTTGGGTTTTGGGGGCAGAAACACCGGGGAGCTGTTTTTT	CASSLGFGGRNTGELFF
TRBD2	TRBV5-6	TRBJ2-1	NA	TGTGCCAGCAGCTTGGGACTAGCCGCTAGCTCCTACAATGAGCAGTTCTTC	CASSLGLAASSYNEQFF
NA	TRBV5-4	TRBJ1-1	NA	TGTGCCAGCAGCCCGCCGGCCGGGAGGAACACTGAAGCTTTCTTT	CASSPPAGRNTEAFF
TRBD1	TRBV4-2	TRBJ2-3	NA	TGTGCCAGCAGCCAAGGACAGGGGGCGCGAGATACGCAGTATTTT	CASSQGQGARDTQYF
TRBD2	TRBV2	TRBJ2-7	NA	TGTGCCTGCCTGGACCGGACCAGAATTAGCGGGAGGGCCCGGGACGAGCAGTACTTC	CACLDRTRISGRARDEQYF
NA	TRBV11-2	TRBJ1-3	NA	TGTGCCAGCAGCTTAGATCCAGGGTCAGGAAACACCATATATTTT	CASSLDPGSGNTIYF
TRBD1	TRBV15	TRBJ1-2	NA	TGTGCCACCAGCAGAGGCAGGGGGAGCTCAGGCTACACCTTC	CATSRGRGSSGYTF
NA	TRBV19	TRBJ1-3	NA	TGTGCCAGTGCACGGACGCGCTCTGGAAACACCATATATTTT	CASARTRSGNTIYF
NA	TRBV5-4	TRBJ2-7	NA	TGTGCCAGCAGCTCGAAAAGTGGCCCCTACGAGCAGTACTTC	CASSSKSGPYEQYF
NA	TRBV9	TRBJ1-2	NA	TGTGCCAGCAGCAGGGGGATGGCTAACTATGGCTACACCTTC	CASSRGMANYGYTF
TRBD1	TRBV10-3	TRBJ2-7	NA	TGTGCCATCAGGCGGGGACAGGGGAGCGGGGAGCAGTACTTC	CAIRRGQGSGEQYF
NA	TRBV6-6	TRBJ2-7	NA	TGTGCCAGCCAACAGGGGGGGAGTTCCTACGAGCAGTACTTC	CASQQGGSSYEQYF
NA	TRBV19	TRBJ2-1	NA	TGTGCCAGTAGTATGCGGGACCGCTACAATGAGCAGTTCTTC	CASSMRDRYNEQFF
TRBD2	TRBV5-1	TRBJ2-1	NA	TGCGCCAGCAGCTTGGGGGTAGCGGGAGGGCAAAATGAGCAGTTCTTC	CASSLGVAGGQNEQFF
NA	TRBV29-1	TRBJ2-1	NA	TGCAGCGTTTTTTTTGACTCGGAATACAATGAGCAGTTCTTC	CSVFFDSEYNEQFF
NA	TRBV11-3	TRBJ2-7	NA	TGTGCCAGCAGCTTGAGCGGGACAGGAGCCTACGAGCAGTACTTC	CASSLSGTGAYEQYF
TRBD1	TRBV28	TRBJ2-4	NA	TGTGCCAGCAGGTTTCAGGGGGTAGACAAAAACATTCAGTACTTC	CASRFQGVDKNIQYF
TRBD2	TRBV11-2	TRBJ2-2	NA	TGTGCCAGCAGTTGGACTAGCGGGAGTGTCAGCACCGGGGAGCTGTTTTTT	CASSWTSGSVSTGELFF
NA	TRBV5-1	TRBJ2-7	once	TGCGCCAGCAGTTCCGGACTACCAAACTCCTACGAGCAGTACTTC	CASSSGLPNSYEQYF
NA	TRBV15	TRBJ2-7	NA	TGTGCCACCAGCAGTGGCAGTGCCCGACCCTCCTACGAGCAGTACTTC	CATSSGSARPSYEQYF
TRBD2	TRBV5-6	TRBJ2-7	NA	TGTGCCAGCAGCTTGCGACTAGCGGGGGACCGCAACGAGCAGTACTTC	CASSLRLAGDRNEQYF
TRBD1	TRBV18	TRBJ1-1	NA	TGTGCCAGCTCGCAAAATCTAGGGACAGGGGCTATGAACACTGAAGCTTTCTTT	CASSQNLGTGAMNTEAFF
TRBD1	TRBV6-1	TRBJ2-7	NA	TGTGCCAGCAGTGATTTGTTGTCGACAGGGGGCCTCTCCTACGAGCAGTACTTC	CASSDLLSTGGLSYEQYF
NA	TRBV18	TRBJ2-7	NA	TGTGCCAGCTCTATGGGGGTCTACGAGCAGTACTTC	CASSMGVYEQYF
NA	TRBV10-3	TRBJ1-1	NA	TGTGCCATCGGTCCCACGAACACTGAAGCTTTCTTT	CAIGPTNTEAFF
NA	TRBV5-4	TRBJ1-1	NA	TGTGCCAGCAGCTTGCTTCAGGGTCAAGCTGAAGCTTTCTTT	CASSLLQGQAEAFF
TRBD1	TRBV19	TRBJ1-5	NA	TGTGCCAGTAGCGAGACAGGGGGAGGCAGCAATCAGCCCCAGCATTTT	CASSETGGGSNQPQHF
NA	TRBV2	TRBJ1-1	NA	TGTGCCAGCAGTGAAAAGAGGGGCAACGGTGAAGCTTTCTTT	CASSEKRGNGEAFF
TRBD2	TRBV2	TRBJ2-3	NA	TGTGCCAGCAGTTTAGCGGGAGGCAGGGATACGCAGTATTTT	CASSLAGGRDTQYF
TRBD2	TRBV25-1	TRBJ2-7	NA	TGTGCCAGCAGGGGGGGCTGGACTAGCGGGAGTGCCGAGCAGTACTTC	CASRGGWTSGSAEQYF
TRBD2	TRBV7-8	TRBJ2-1	NA	TGTGCCAGCAGCTCGTGGACTAGCGGGACCAATGAGCAGTTCTTC	CASSSWTSGTNEQFF
TRBD1	TRBV19	TRBJ1-4	once	TGTGCCAGTGCCCCTGGGGACAGGCTCAATGAAAAACTGTTTTTT	CASAPGDRLNEKLFF
NA	TRBV18	TRBJ2-5	NA	TGTGCCAGCTCACAAGGGACCCGGGAGACCCAGTACTTC	CASSQGTRETQYF
NA	TRBV29-1	TRBJ1-5	NA	TGCAGCGTTAGTATAAACAATCAGCCCCAGCATTTT	CSVSINNQPQHF
TRBD1	TRBV7-9	TRBJ2-7	NA	TGTGCCAGCAGCGCCGGGACAGGGGGGTACGAGCAGTACTTC	CASSAGTGGYEQYF
NA	TRBV7-2	TRBJ2-1	NA	TGTGCCAGCAGCTTACAGGGGAGGTTTGATGAGCAGTTCTTC	CASSLQGRFDEQFF
NA	TRBV19	TRBJ1-1	NA	TGTGCCAGTACCCTCGAGGGGACCCTCATGAACACTGAAGCTTTCTTT	CASTLEGTLMNTEAFF
NA	TRBV28	TRBJ2-1	once	TGTGCCAGCAACGAAGTAGCGAATTACAATGAGCAGTTCTTC	CASNEVANYNEQFF
NA	TRBV7-3	TRBJ1-2	NA	TGTGCCAGCAGAACCGTAGACGGAGAATATGGCTACACCTTC	CASRTVDGEYGYTF
NA	TRBV6-6	TRBJ1-2	NA	TGTGCCAGCAGGATTCAGGGGCGGTGGGGCTACACCTTC	CASRIQGRWGYTF
TRBD1	TRBV2	TRBJ1-1	NA	TGTGCCAGCAGTGCAAGACAGGGCCTTGAAGCTTTCTTT	CASSARQGLEAFF
NA	TRBV5-1	TRBJ2-5	NA	TGCGCCAGCAGCTATGAACCGTACCAAGAGACCCAGTACTTC	CASSYEPYQETQYF
NA	TRBV28	TRBJ1-2	NA	TGTGCCAGCAGTTTCAGTCTGAGATACTATGGCTACACCTTC	CASSFSLRYYGYTF
NA	TRBV18	TRBJ2-7	NA	TGTGCCAGCTCCCCAGTCAGGACACGACGCTCCTACGAGCAGTACTTC	CASSPVRTRRSYEQYF